Below are 11 T cell receptor beta chains sequenced from a single sample in a study of T cells after posttransplantation cyclophosphamide. Produced via immunoSEQ multiplex PCR; TCRdb's table is partial and in-frame only. The sample presents approximately 7,300 clones, none singletons. Busulfan-fludarabine conditioning, marrow transplant, and cyclophosphamide on days +3 and +4 were administered. The starting material was PBMCs, obtained after allogeneic stem cell transplant with posttransplant cyclophosphamide. The source is a female patient between 50 and 60 years old who received an allogeneic stem cell transplant from an unrelated donor, was CMV-positive, and had acute GVHD only. The graft donor may account for some of the T cells.

Many counts were recorded for this clone. The chain recombines TRBV7-3 with TRBJ2-1; possibly TRBD2 for D (6 bases). The CDR3 is 16 residues long. Germline values: CDR1 SGHTA, CDR2 FQGTGA. Deletions cut 5 bases from V and 0 bases from J, with 14 bases between. In DNA form, the CDR3 reads TGTGCCAGCAGCCCTGGGGACGGGAGCTCCTACAATGAGCAGTTCTTC. It encodes CASSPGDGSSYNEQFF.

This clone occurred many times. The rearrangement uses TRBV11-1 and TRBJ1-1; D not resolved. Per the germline V gene, CDR1 is SGHAT and CDR2 is FQDESV (reference sequence). V was shortened by 5 bases and J by 7 bases, with 23 bases between the two germline ends. The CDR3 spans 16 residues. The CDR3 DNA reads as TGTGCCAGCAGCCCCCCCCTAACAGCTAGCTTCAGTGAAGCTTTCTTT. Translated: CASSPPLTASFSEAFF.

This clone was detected ten times or more. The V gene is TRBV4-3, the J gene TRBJ1-1; TRBD1 agrees at 9 bases. The CDR3 has 20 amino acids. Germline V CDR1 and CDR2: LGHNA, YSLEER. The V and J ends lost 2 bases and 0 bases, in that order; junction bases with no gene match: 16. CDR3 loop: CASSQLFVGGTGNVNTEAFF. CDR3 in DNA: TGCGCCAGCAGCCAACTCTTCGTTGGGGGGACAGGGAACGTGAACACTGAAGCTTTCTTT.

This clone was seen many times. As DNA, the CDR3 is TGCGCCAGCAGCCAAGATGGGGGGATTGAGCAGTTCTTC. Translation gives CASSQDGGIEQFF. J is TRBJ2-1 and V is TRBV4-1; D might be TRBD2 (6 bases). Trimming pared 0 bases from V and 9 bases from J, leaving 9 bases between. This CDR3 contains 13 residues. Germline-derived CDR1 and CDR2 are MGHRA and YSYEKL.

This clone occurred many times. J is TRBJ1-5 and V is TRBV4-2; possible D gene TRBD1, 6 bases. V was cut by 0 bases and J by 9 bases, with 21 bases left in between. The CDR3 length is 17 residues. Germline loops: CDR1 LGHNA, CDR2 YNFKEQ. CDR3 sequence (DNA): TGTGCCAGCAGCCAAGATCTACTACCATCAGGGGAAGGGCCCCAGCATTTT. It codes for CASSQDLLPSGEGPQHF.

This clone was counted many times. J is TRBJ2-5 and V is TRBV11-3; D is perhaps TRBD1 (5 bases). CDR1 SGHNT and CDR2 YENEEA come from the germline V gene. Trimming took off 5 bases at V and 4 bases at J, with 11 bases between the two ends. The CDR3 spans 13 residues. CDR3 sequence (DNA): TGTGCCAGCAGCCTAAGAACAGGAGAGACCCAGTACTTC. As protein: CASSLRTGETQYF.

In its sample, this clone is medium-sized. The gene calls are TRBV6-5 and TRBJ2-2, with a tentative D call TRBD2 (6 bases). CDR3 size: 15 residues. Trimming stripped 6 bases from V and 0 bases from J, with 11 bases between. CDR1 MNHEY and CDR2 SVGAGI come from the germline V gene. The CDR3 region has the DNA TGTGCCAGCAGCCGGGAGCGCCCGAACACCGGGGAGCTGTTTTTT. Protein product: CASSRERPNTGELFF.

This clone was recorded at least ten times. This rearrangement joins TRBV5-1 to TRBJ2-2; D is unclear. This CDR3 contains 14 residues. Trimming shortened V by 0 bases and J by 3 bases, and 6 bases separated the two germline ends. CDR1 is SGHRS, CDR2 YFSETQ, per germline. CDR3 residues: CASSLDTHTGELFF. The DNA for the CDR3 is TGCGCCAGCAGCTTGGACACCCACACCGGGGAGCTGTTTTTT. Complete variable domain (other parts from reference TRBV5-1 and TRBJ2-2): KAGVTQTPRYLIKTRGQQVTLSCSPISGHRSVSWYQQTPGQGLQFLFEYFSETQRNKGNFPGRFSGRQFSNSRSEMNVSTLELGDSALYLCASSLDTHTGELFFGEGSRLTVL.

This clone is medium-sized (0.01 to 0.1%) within its sample. The chain employs TRBV4-2 and TRBJ2-2; D unclear. The germline CDR1 and CDR2 sequences are LGHNA and YNFKEQ. V was cut by 0 bases and J by 5 bases, with 4 bases left in between. This CDR3 has 13 amino acids. The CDR3, as DNA: TGTGCCAGCAGCCAAGAAGCAACCGGGGAGCTGTTTTTT. Translation: CASSQEATGELFF.

In this sample, this clone turned up many times. The genes are TRBV11-1 and TRBJ1-2, with a weak D call TRBD1 (5 bases). CDR1 and CDR2 from the germline V gene are SGHAT and FQDESV (reference sequence). Trimming pared 2 bases from V and 2 bases from J, leaving 9 bases between. The CDR3 runs 14 residues. Written as DNA, the CDR3 is TGTGCCAGCAGCTTACTTGGGGCCAACTATGGCTACACCTTC. Translated: CASSLLGANYGYTF.

At least ten counts were recorded for this clone. The rearrangement links TRBV9 to TRBJ2-7, with 7 positions matching TRBD1. This CDR3 is built from 13 residues. Germline-derived CDR1 and CDR2 are SGDLS and YYNGEE. Losses at the gene ends were 3 bases for V and 9 bases for J; bases not matched to a gene: 9. The CDR3 coding sequence is TGTGCCAGCAGCGGCGACAGGGTGGGTTGGCAGTACTTC. Its protein is CASSGDRVGWQYF.